This entry lists 26 T cell receptor beta chains sequenced from one sample in a study of cytomegalovirus exposure and HLA in healthy donors. The PCR was carried out with 60 Vbeta primers and 13 Jbeta primers. The repertoire was sequenced with immunoSEQ multiplex PCR; TCRdb's copy has only in-frame clones and lacks some. The sample shows about 170,000 clones, over 70% of them seen only once. Material: PBMCs. The receptor source for this set is a boy between 2 and 10 years old in good health and CMV-seronegative.

The genes are TRBV19 and TRBJ2-5; D is perhaps TRBD2 (5 bases). V gave up 3 bases and J gave up 5 bases, with 16 bases separating them. The CDR3 contains 15 residues. Germline CDR1 reads LNHDA; CDR2 reads SQIVND (reference sequence). CDR3 DNA sequence: TGTGCCAGTAGTATGATAGGGAGAGGCTCGGAGACCCAGTACTTC. It is translated as CASSMIGRGSETQYF.

This chain connects TRBV27 to TRBJ2-7, with D maybe TRBD2 (6 bases). The CDR3 is 15 amino acids. Between the trimmed V and J ends, which lost 5 bases and 3 bases, there was a span of 17 bases. CDR1 is MNHEY and CDR2 is SMNVEV in the germline V gene (reference sequence). CDR3 coding DNA: TGTGCCAGCAGTCCCCGAAGGCTAGCGAACTACGAGCAGTACTTC. Translated, it gives CASSPRRLANYEQYF.

The chain couples TRBV13 to TRBJ1-1; 7 bases fit TRBD1. V lost 5 bases to trimming and J lost 3 bases; unmatched junction nucleotides: 6. From germline, CDR1 is PRHDT and CDR2 FYEKMQ (reference sequence). This CDR3 has 14 residues. CDR3 residues: CASSQGGTYTEAFF. In nucleotides, the CDR3 is TGTGCCAGCAGCCAGGGGGGAACCTACACTGAAGCTTTCTTT.

The V call is TRBV21-1, the J call TRBJ2-3; the table's D call, TRBD2, has no DNA check behind it. TRBV21-1 is marked as a pseudogene. The CDR3 spans 14 residues. As DNA, the CDR3 is TGTGCCAGCAGCCCTAGCGGGGAGGTAGATACGCAGTATTTT. Encoded protein: CASSPSGEVDTQYF.

The V gene is TRBV19, the J gene TRBJ2-1; D is perhaps TRBD2 (6 bases). V lost 5 bases and J 7 bases, leaving 21 bases between the germline ends. This CDR3 comprises 16 residues. From germline, CDR1 is LNHDA and CDR2 SQIVND (reference sequence). CDR3 sequence: CASSPGTRDGRNEQFF. In DNA form, the CDR3 reads TGTGCCAGTAGTCCCGGGACTCGAGATGGGAGGAATGAGCAGTTCTTC.

The genes are TRBV6-5 and TRBJ2-7, with 8 bases matching TRBD1. Germline assignment: CDR1 MNHEY and CDR2 SVGAGI. The CDR3 sequence is 14 residues long. V lost 5 bases to trimming and J lost 1 base; unmatched junction nucleotides: 4. The CDR3 bases are TGTGCCAGCAGTCCTTACAGGGGGTCCTACGAGCAGTACTTC. Residues: CASSPYRGSYEQYF.

The chain has TRBV19 and TRBJ1-3, with TRBD1 identical over 7 bases. CDR1 LNHDA and CDR2 SQIVND come from the germline V gene (reference sequence). The CDR3 is 14 residues long. After removal of 4 bases from V and 7 bases from J, the junction contained 7 bases not matched to a gene. The CDR3 nucleotides read TGTGCCAGTAGTACCCAGACAGGGAGGAACACCATATATTTT. Protein sequence: CASSTQTGRNTIYF.

This clone was recorded only once. J is TRBJ2-4 and V is TRBV11-2, with D maybe TRBD2 (5 bases). The V gene lost 2 bases and the J gene lost 8 bases, with 10 bases spanning the gap. The V gene's germline CDR1 is SGHAT and CDR2 FQNNGV. The CDR3 has 13 amino acids. This CDR3 reads CASSLLGRDIQYF. In nucleotides, the CDR3 is TGTGCCAGCAGCTTACTGGGGAGAGACATTCAGTACTTC.

This sequence joins TRBV6-5 and TRBJ1-1; 7 nucleotides align to TRBD1. With 7 bases clipped from V and 1 base from J, the junction kept 6 bases outside the gene matches. Germline lookup yields CDR1 MNHEY and CDR2 SVGAGI. CDR3 length equals 14 residues. This chain's CDR3 is CASKWGQPNTEAFF. CDR3 nucleotide sequence: TGTGCCAGCAAATGGGGACAGCCGAACACTGAAGCTTTCTTT.

This clone was picked up one time. V and J are TRBV19 and TRBJ2-3, with TRBD1 matching over 10 bases. With 4 bases clipped from V and 2 bases from J, the junction kept 3 bases outside the gene matches. The CDR3 length is 15 residues. Germline assignment: CDR1 LNHDA and CDR2 SQIVND (reference sequence). The CDR3 DNA sequence: TGTGCCAGTAGTAGGGACAGGGGCCCCACAGATACGCAGTATTTT. Amino acid sequence: CASSRDRGPTDTQYF.

This chain uses TRBV9 with TRBJ1-1; D is undetermined. Germline CDR1 and CDR2: SGDLS and YYNGEE. The ends were cut back, 4 bases at V and 1 base at J, with 14 bases in the middle. This CDR3 has 15 residues. Here the CDR3 DNA reads TGTGCCAGCAGCCCCCACCTTGCAGAGAACACTGAAGCTTTCTTT. It yields the protein CASSPHLAENTEAFF.

The rearrangement uses TRBV7-9 and TRBJ2-2, with 7 nucleotides matching TRBD2. CDR3 length equals 18 residues. Germline CDR1 and CDR2: SEHNR and FQNEAQ (reference sequence). Trimming took 4 bases from V and 7 from J; bases not matched to a gene: 18. This CDR3 reads CASSSEMASGGRVGELFF. As DNA, the CDR3 is TGTGCCAGCAGCTCGGAGATGGCTAGCGGCGGTCGGGTCGGGGAGCTGTTTTTT.

The genes are TRBV6-5 and TRBJ1-1; D gene unclear. The germline V gene encodes CDR1 MNHEY and CDR2 SVGAGI. This CDR3 has 11 residues. Trimming took off 10 bases at V and 5 bases at J, with 11 bases between the two ends. The CDR3 DNA sequence: TGTGCCACCAAGTTGAGGACTGAAGCTTTCTTT. It translates to CATKLRTEAFF.

This chain links TRBV30 with TRBJ2-1, with TRBD2 matching over 10 bases. Germline values: CDR1 GTSNPN, CDR2 SVGIG (reference sequence). The ends lost 5 bases at V and 4 bases at J; junction bases unmatched: 5. The CDR3 spans 14 residues. The CDR3 DNA is TGTGCCTGGCAGGGACTAGCGAATTACAATGAGCAGTTCTTC. Its translation: CAWQGLANYNEQFF.

The J gene is TRBJ2-7, the V gene TRBV7-9; 10 bases map to TRBD2. The CDR3 is made up of 16 amino acids. CDR1 SEHNR and CDR2 FQNEAQ come from the germline V gene (reference sequence). Trimming removed 1 base from V and 5 bases from J; junction bases left unmatched: 8. The CDR3 nucleotides are TGTGCCAGCAGCTTAGTCGTAGCGGGAGGTCCCCACGAGCAGTACTTC. It specifies CASSLVVAGGPHEQYF.

J is TRBJ2-1 and V is TRBV4-3, with 9 bases identical to TRBD2. There are 18 residues in the CDR3. Germline V lookup: CDR1 LGHNA, CDR2 YSLEER. Trimming removed 0 bases from V and 4 bases from J; junction bases left unmatched: 10. The CDR3, as DNA: TGCGCCAGCAGCCAAGATGTCGAGCGGGAGGCCAAATACAATGAGCAGTTCTTC. Translated: CASSQDVEREAKYNEQFF.

The chain links TRBV5-4 to TRBJ2-5; the match to TRBD2 covers 10 bases. The CDR3 loop spans 16 amino acids. Germline V gene sequence: CDR1 SGHNT, CDR2 YYREEE (reference sequence). Trimming took 0 bases from V and 1 from J; bases not matched to a gene: 3. The CDR3 nucleotides are TGTGCCAGCAGCTTGGCTAGCGGGAGAATCCAAGAGACCCAGTACTTC. It yields the protein CASSLASGRIQETQYF.

The chain is built from TRBV15 and TRBJ1-2; 9 bases line up with TRBD1. Unmatched junction bases numbered 13, after V lost 3 bases and J lost 8 bases. This CDR3 spans 16 amino acids. Per the germline V gene, CDR1 is LNHNV and CDR2 is YYDKDF (reference sequence). CDR3 nucleotides: TGTGCCACCAGCAGGAGTACCCGGGACAGGGAATGCGGCTACACCTTC. The encoded protein is CATSRSTRDRECGYTF.

The chain employs TRBV19 and TRBJ2-3; 9 bases agree with TRBD2. The ends lost 6 bases at V and 5 bases at J; junction bases unmatched: 15. Germline assignment: CDR1 LNHDA and CDR2 SQIVND (reference sequence). This CDR3 is 17 amino acids long. The CDR3 here is CASRSALGGGAVDTQYF. The CDR3 nucleotides are TGTGCCAGTAGAAGTGCGCTAGGCGGGGGGGCCGTAGATACGCAGTATTTT.

The V and J genes are TRBV19 and TRBJ1-1; 11 nucleotides align to TRBD1. The CDR3 is made up of 15 amino acids. V was clipped by 5 bases and J by 5 bases; unmatched bases: 7. Germline CDR1 and CDR2: LNHDA and SQIVND (reference sequence). The CDR3 spells CASSARTGGATEAFF. The CDR3 DNA follows: TGTGCCAGTAGTGCCCGGACAGGGGGCGCGACTGAAGCTTTCTTT.

The genes are TRBV15 and TRBJ2-7; D call uncertain. Germline V gene sequence: CDR1 LNHNV, CDR2 YYDKDF (reference sequence). The CDR3 covers 12 residues. V was clipped by 0 bases and J by 4 bases, with 4 bases between them. The CDR3 is CATSRDQYEQYF. CDR3 in DNA: TGTGCCACCAGCAGAGATCAATACGAGCAGTACTTC.

The chain recombines TRBV13 with TRBJ1-1, with D possibly being TRBD1 (5 bases). Germline V gives CDR1 PRHDT, CDR2 FYEKMQ (reference sequence). This CDR3 region has 14 residues. Trimming pared 7 bases from V and 4 bases from J, leaving 16 bases between. The CDR3 reads CASKSQGEGTEAFF. CDR3 DNA: TGTGCCAGCAAGAGTCAGGGCGAAGGCACTGAAGCTTTCTTT.

The chain recombines TRBV28 with TRBJ1-4; no firm D call. CDR1 and CDR2 (germline): MDHEN, SYDVKM. V lost 3 bases and J 3 bases, leaving 11 bases between the germline ends. The CDR3 spans 15 residues. The CDR3 reads CASSLRASANEKLFF. CDR3 DNA: TGTGCCAGCAGTTTGAGGGCCTCAGCTAATGAAAAACTGTTTTTT.

The gene calls are TRBV6-1 and TRBJ1-5, with no clear D. Germline CDR1 MNHNS, CDR2 SASEGT. The CDR3 consists of 14 residues. The V gene lost 2 bases and the J gene lost 11 bases, with 16 bases spanning the gap. The CDR3 reads CASSEPGDRGTQHF. The CDR3 DNA sequence: TGTGCCAGCAGTGAACCCGGGGATCGAGGGACCCAGCATTTT.

The chain employs TRBV6-1 and TRBJ1-2; D call uncertain. Trimming removed 4 bases at V and 5 bases at J, with 14 bases between. CDR1 is MNHNS and CDR2 is SASEGT in the germline V gene. The CDR3 is 14 amino acids. CDR3: CASSGMGGSYGYTF. CDR3 nucleotides: TGTGCCAGCAGTGGGATGGGAGGGAGTTATGGCTACACCTTC.

This clone was seen only once. This chain links TRBV30 with TRBJ1-5; possible D gene TRBD1, 5 bases. Looked up from germline, CDR1 is GTSNPN and CDR2 is SVGIG (reference sequence). CDR3 length: 14 residues. The ends were cut back, 2 bases at V and 0 bases at J, with 8 bases in the middle. The DNA of the CDR3 is TGTGCCTGGAGTAAGGGGCCTAGCAATCAGCCCCAGCATTTT. The encoded protein is CAWSKGPSNQPQHF.